This entry is about one TCR beta chain. Though probably carrying unrecorded immune exposures, donors were nominally healthy at sampling. CDR1 and CDR2 (germline): MNHNS, SASEGT. The CDR3 loop spans 17 amino acids. V dropped 2 bases and J dropped 3 bases, with 17 bases sitting between them. With 60 Vbeta and 13 Jbeta primers, the PCR was carried out. The data were produced by immunoSEQ multiplex PCR, yet TCRdb's version contains in-frame clones alone and is incomplete. The repertoire holds around 130,000 clones, about 85% seen once, with 1.5% to 2% in the top ten. These data belong to a study of cytomegalovirus exposure and HLA in healthy donors.

The sequence came from a boy younger than 18 in good health and CMV-seronegative. The genes are TRBV6-1 and TRBJ1-5; D is possibly TRBD1 (6 bases). The sample was PBMCs. The CDR3 protein is CASSEYSSWGPNQPQHF. The DNA for the CDR3 is TGTGCCAGCAGTGAATACTCTTCGTGGGGGCCCAATCAGCCCCAGCATTTT.